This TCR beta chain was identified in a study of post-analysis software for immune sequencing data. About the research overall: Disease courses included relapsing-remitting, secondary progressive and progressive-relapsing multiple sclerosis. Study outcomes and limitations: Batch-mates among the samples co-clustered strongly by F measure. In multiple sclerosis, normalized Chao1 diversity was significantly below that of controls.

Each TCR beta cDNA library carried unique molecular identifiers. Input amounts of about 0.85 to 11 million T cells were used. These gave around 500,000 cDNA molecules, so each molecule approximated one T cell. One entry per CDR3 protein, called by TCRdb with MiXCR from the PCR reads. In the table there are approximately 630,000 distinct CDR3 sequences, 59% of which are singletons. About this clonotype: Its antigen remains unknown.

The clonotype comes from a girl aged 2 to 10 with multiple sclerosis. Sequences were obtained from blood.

CDR3 protein: CASSQDGQFYGYTF. The CDR3, as DNA: TGTGCCAGCAGCCAAGATGGGCAATTCTATGGCTACACCTTC. The V call is TRBV3-1, the J call TRBJ1-2, with no clear D. Germline CDR1 reads LGHDT; CDR2 reads YNNKEL (reference sequence). The germline V and J ends were trimmed by 0 bases and 4 bases, with 9 bases remaining between them. CDR3 length: 14 residues. Combining the CDR3 with reference TRBV3-1 and TRBJ1-2 gives the whole variable domain DTAVSQTPKYLVTQMGNDKSIKCEQNLGHDTMYWYKQDSKKFLKIMFSYNNKELIINETVPNRFSPKSPDKAHLNLHINSLELGDSAVYFCASSQDGQFYGYTFGSGTRLTVV.